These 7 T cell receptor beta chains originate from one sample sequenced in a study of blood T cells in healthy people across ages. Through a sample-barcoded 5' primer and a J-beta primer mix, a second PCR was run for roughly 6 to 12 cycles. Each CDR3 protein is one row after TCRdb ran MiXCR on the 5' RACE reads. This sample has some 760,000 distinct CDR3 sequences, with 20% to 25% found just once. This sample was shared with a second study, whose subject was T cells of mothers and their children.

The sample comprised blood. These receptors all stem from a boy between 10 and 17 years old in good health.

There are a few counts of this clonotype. DNA of the CDR3: TGTGCCAGCGGGGATTCCCCCTCCTACAATGAGCAGTTCTTC. Translation: CASGDSPSYNEQFF. The chain links TRBV5-6 to TRBJ2-1; D remains ambiguous. The germline V and J ends were trimmed by 7 bases and 0 bases, with 11 bases remaining between them. In germline, CDR1 is SGHDT, CDR2 YYEEEE. The CDR3 is 14 amino acids. Based on the CDR3 plus reference TRBV5-6 and TRBJ2-1, the full variable domain is DAGVTQSPTHLIKTRGQQVTLRCSPKSGHDTVSWYQQALGQGPQFIFQYYEEEERQRGNFPDRFSGHQFPNYSSELNVNALLLGDSALYLCASGDSPSYNEQFFGPGTRLTVL.

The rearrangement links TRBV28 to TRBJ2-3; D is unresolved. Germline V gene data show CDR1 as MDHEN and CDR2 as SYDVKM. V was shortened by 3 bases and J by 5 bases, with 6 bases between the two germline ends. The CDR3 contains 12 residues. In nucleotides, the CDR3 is TGTGCCAGCAGTTTCTGGGAAGATACGCAGTATTTT. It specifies CASSFWEDTQYF.

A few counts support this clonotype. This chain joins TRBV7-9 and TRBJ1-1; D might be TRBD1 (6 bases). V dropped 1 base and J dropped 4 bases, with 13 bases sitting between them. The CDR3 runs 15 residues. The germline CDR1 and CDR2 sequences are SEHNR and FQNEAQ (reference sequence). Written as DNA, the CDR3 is TGTGCCAGCAGCTTAGGAGGGGGGGACGGCACTGAAGCTTTCTTT. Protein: CASSLGGGDGTEAFF.

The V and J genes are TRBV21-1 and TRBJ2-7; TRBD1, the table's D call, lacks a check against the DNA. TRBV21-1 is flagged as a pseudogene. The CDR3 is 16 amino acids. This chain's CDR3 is CASSKLVVPGIREQSF. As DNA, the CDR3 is TGTGCCAGCAGCAAACTGGTTGTACCCGGAATTCGGGAGCAGTCCTTC.

The CDR3 DNA sequence: TGTGCCATCAGGGAGACTAGCGGGAGGGACAATGAGCAGTTCTTC. Residues: CAIRETSGRDNEQFF. The chain joins TRBV10-3 to TRBJ2-1; 14 bases match TRBD2. This CDR3 contains 15 residues. Germline V lookup: CDR1 ENHRY, CDR2 SYGVKD. V shed 6 bases and J 5 bases; nucleotides not matched to a gene: 3.

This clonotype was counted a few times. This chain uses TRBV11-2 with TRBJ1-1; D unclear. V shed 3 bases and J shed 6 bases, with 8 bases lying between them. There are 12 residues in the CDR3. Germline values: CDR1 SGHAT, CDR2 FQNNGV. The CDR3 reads CASSFTNAEAFF. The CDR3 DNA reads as TGTGCCAGCAGCTTTACTAACGCTGAAGCTTTCTTT.

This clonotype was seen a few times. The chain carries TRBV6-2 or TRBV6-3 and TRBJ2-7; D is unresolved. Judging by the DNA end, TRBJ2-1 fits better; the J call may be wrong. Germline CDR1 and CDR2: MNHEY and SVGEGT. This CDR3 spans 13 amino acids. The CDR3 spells CASSYSASYEQFF. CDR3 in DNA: TGTGCCAGCAGTTACTCGGCATCCTATGAGCAGTTCTTC.